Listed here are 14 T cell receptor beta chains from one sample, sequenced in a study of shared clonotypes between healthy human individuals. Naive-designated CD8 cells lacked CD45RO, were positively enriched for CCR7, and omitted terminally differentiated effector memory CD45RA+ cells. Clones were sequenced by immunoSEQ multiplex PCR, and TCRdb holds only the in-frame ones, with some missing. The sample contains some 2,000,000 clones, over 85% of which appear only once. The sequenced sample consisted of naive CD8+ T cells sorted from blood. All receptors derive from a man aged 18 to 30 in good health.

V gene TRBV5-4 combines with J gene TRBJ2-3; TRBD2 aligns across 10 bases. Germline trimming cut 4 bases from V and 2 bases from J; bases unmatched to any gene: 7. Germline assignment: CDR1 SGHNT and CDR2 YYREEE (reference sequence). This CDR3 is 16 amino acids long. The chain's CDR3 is CASSPGLAVHTDTQYF. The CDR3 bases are TGTGCCAGCAGCCCAGGACTAGCGGTACACACAGATACGCAGTATTTT.

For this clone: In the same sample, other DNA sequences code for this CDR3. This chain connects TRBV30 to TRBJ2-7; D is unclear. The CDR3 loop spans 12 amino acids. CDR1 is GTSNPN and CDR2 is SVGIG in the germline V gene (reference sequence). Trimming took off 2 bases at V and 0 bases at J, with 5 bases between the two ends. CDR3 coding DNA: TGTGCCTGGAGTTCGAGCTCCTACGAGCAGTACTTC. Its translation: CAWSSSSYEQYF.

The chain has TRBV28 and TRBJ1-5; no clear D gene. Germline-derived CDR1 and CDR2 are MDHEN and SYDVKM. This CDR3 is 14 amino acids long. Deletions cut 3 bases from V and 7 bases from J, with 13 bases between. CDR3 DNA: TGTGCCAGCAGTTTTGCGGGAGCCAACCAGCCCCAGCATTTT. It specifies CASSFAGANQPQHF.

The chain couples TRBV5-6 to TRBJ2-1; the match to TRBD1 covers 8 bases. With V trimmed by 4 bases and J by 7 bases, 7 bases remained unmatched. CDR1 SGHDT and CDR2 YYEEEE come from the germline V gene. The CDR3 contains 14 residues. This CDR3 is CASSPETGGNEQFF. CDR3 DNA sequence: TGTGCCAGCAGCCCTGAAACAGGGGGGAATGAGCAGTTCTTC.

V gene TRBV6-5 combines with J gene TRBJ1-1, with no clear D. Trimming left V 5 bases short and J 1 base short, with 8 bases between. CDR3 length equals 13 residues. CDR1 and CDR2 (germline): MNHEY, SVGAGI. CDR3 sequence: CASSIFWNTEAFF. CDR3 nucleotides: TGTGCCAGCAGTATATTCTGGAACACTGAAGCTTTCTTT.

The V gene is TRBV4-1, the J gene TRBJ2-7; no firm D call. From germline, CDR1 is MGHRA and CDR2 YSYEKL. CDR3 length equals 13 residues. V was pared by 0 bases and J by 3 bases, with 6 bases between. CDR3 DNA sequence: TGCGCCAGCAGCCAAGAAATTTACTACGAGCAGTACTTC. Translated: CASSQEIYYEQYF.

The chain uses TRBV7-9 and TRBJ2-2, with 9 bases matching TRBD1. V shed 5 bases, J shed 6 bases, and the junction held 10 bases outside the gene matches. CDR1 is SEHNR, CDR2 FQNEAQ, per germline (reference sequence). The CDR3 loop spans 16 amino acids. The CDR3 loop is CASSLQGAPRAGELFF. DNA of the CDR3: TGTGCCAGCAGCCTACAGGGGGCGCCCCGGGCCGGGGAGCTGTTTTTT.

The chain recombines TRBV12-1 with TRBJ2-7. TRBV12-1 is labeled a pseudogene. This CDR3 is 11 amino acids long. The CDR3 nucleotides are TGTGCCAGCAGCCCGCATGTCGAGCAGTACTTC. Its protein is CASSPHVEQYF.

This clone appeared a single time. The CDR3 loop reads CASSQKGLAGASYEQYF. The DNA for the CDR3 is TGCGCCAGCAGCCAAAAAGGACTAGCGGGAGCCTCCTACGAGCAGTACTTC. The chain joins TRBV4-1 to TRBJ2-7, with TRBD2 matching over 13 bases. The CDR3 covers 17 residues. J gave up 0 bases and V 2 bases, and 4 bases lay outside the gene matches. Germline-derived CDR1 and CDR2 are MGHRA and YSYEKL.

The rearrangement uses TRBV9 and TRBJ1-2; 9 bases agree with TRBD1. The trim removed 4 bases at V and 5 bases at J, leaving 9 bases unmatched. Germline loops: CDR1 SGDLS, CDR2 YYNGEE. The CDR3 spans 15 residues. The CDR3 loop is CASSSTGGAGYGYTF. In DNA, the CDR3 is TGTGCCAGCAGCTCTACAGGGGGCGCTGGTTATGGCTACACCTTC.

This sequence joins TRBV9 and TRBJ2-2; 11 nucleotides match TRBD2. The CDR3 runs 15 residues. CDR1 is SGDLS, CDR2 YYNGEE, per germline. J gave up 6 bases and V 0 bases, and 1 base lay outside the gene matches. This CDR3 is CASSVELAGAGELFF. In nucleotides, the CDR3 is TGTGCCAGCAGCGTAGAACTAGCGGGAGCCGGGGAGCTGTTTTTT.

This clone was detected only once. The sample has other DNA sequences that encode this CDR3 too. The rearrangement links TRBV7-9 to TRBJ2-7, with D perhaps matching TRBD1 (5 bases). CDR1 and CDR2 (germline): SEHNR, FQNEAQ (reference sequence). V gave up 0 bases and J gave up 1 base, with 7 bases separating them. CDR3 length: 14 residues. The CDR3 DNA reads TGTGCCAGCAGCTTAGCAGGGGTGTCCTACGAGCAGTACTTC. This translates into CASSLAGVSYEQYF.

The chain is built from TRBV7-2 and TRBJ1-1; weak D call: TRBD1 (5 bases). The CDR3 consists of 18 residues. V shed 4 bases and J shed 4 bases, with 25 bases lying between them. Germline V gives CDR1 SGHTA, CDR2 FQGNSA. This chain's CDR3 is CASSSPQPGPMSSTEAFF. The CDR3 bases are TGTGCCAGCAGCTCCCCGCAACCGGGACCGATGAGCAGCACTGAAGCTTTCTTT.

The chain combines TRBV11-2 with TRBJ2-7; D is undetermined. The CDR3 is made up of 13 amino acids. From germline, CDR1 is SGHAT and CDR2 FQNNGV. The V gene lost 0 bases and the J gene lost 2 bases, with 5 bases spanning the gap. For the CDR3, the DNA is TGTGCCAGCAGCTTAGACAGCGCCTACGAGCAGTACTTC. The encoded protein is CASSLDSAYEQYF.